A single sample gave rise to the 26 T cell receptor beta chains below, sequenced in a study of blood T cell repertoires in COVID-19. Libraries were prepared by immunoSEQ multiplex PCR; TCRdb keeps only in-frame clonotypes and omits some of them. The sample includes about 230,000 clones, over 75% of them seen just once. The sample was peripheral blood. Receptors originate from a man over 45 with COVID-19, enrolled during active disease.

CDR3 sequence: CASRAGLPNNEQFF. The CDR3 DNA is TGTGCCAGCAGAGCGGGACTTCCCAACAATGAGCAGTTCTTC. The rearrangement joins TRBV28 to TRBJ2-1; 7 nucleotides line up with TRBD2. Germline-derived CDR1 and CDR2 are MDHEN and SYDVKM. This CDR3 region has 14 residues. Trimming removed 6 bases from V and 5 bases from J; junction bases left unmatched: 7.

This clone has just one count. The rearrangement joins TRBV10-1 to TRBJ1-6; maybe TRBD1 (5 bases). CDR3 length: 19 residues. The V and J ends lost 0 bases and 0 bases respectively, with 15 bases between them. The germline V gene has CDR1 WNHNN and CDR2 SYGVQD (reference sequence). CDR3 region: CASSESLPGRSSYNSPLHF. CDR3 bases: TGCGCCAGCAGTGAGTCGCTGCCAGGGCGAAGCTCCTATAATTCACCCCTCCACTTT.

The chain uses TRBV3-1 (or the pseudogene TRBV3-2) and TRBJ1-1, with a possible D match to TRBD1 (5 bases). V was shortened by 4 bases and J by 0 bases, with 9 bases between the two germline ends. Germline CDR1 and CDR2: LGHDT and YNNKEL (reference sequence). The length of the CDR3 is 14 residues. The CDR3 DNA reads TGTGCCAGCAGCCTACAACAGGTGAACACTGAAGCTTTCTTT. Encoded protein: CASSLQQVNTEAFF.

This chain links TRBV7-8 with TRBJ1-2; TRBD1 matches at 9 bases. Trimming removed 5 bases from V and 8 bases from J; junction bases left unmatched: 12. The CDR3 loop spans 15 amino acids. The germline V gene has CDR1 SGHVS and CDR2 FQNEAQ. The CDR3: CASSTGQGSLQGYTF. CDR3 DNA sequence: TGTGCCAGCAGCACAGGACAGGGGTCATTGCAGGGCTACACCTTC.

The V and J genes are TRBV28 and TRBJ1-2, with TRBD1 as a possible D gene (5 bases). Per the germline V gene, CDR1 is MDHEN and CDR2 is SYDVKM. The CDR3 is 16 amino acids. Trimming removed 6 bases at V and 1 base at J, with 18 bases between. CDR3 bases: TGTGCCAGCAGCTCGCCGACAGTACTCATTAACTATGGCTACACCTTC. It yields the protein CASSSPTVLINYGYTF.

This rearrangement joins TRBV5-8 to TRBJ2-2, with D possibly matching TRBD1 (5 bases). The CDR3 length is 15 residues. Between the trimmed V and J ends, which lost 2 bases and 0 bases, there was a span of 8 bases. Germline CDR1 and CDR2: SGHTS and YDEGEE. CDR3: CASSFSRANTGELFF. The CDR3, as DNA: TGTGCCAGCAGCTTTTCCAGGGCGAACACCGGGGAGCTGTTTTTT.

V and J are TRBV21-1 and TRBJ1-1. TRBV21-1 is shown as a pseudogene. The CDR3 totals 15 residues. CDR3 bases: TGTGCCAGCAGCAAAAAAATAGTCATGAACACTGAAGCTTTCTTT. As protein: CASSKKIVMNTEAFF.

This sequence joins TRBV18 and TRBJ1-4; D is perhaps TRBD1 (5 bases). Per the germline V gene, CDR1 is KGHSH and CDR2 is LQKENI. Deletions cut 3 bases from V and 8 bases from J, with 10 bases between. The length of the CDR3 is 13 residues. CDR3: CASSPGLGEKLFF. As DNA, the CDR3 is TGTGCCAGCTCACCGGGACTTGGGGAAAAACTGTTTTTT.

This clone was counted once. The chain links TRBV28 to TRBJ1-5, with D tentatively TRBD1 (6 bases). Trimming removed 6 bases at V and 1 base at J, with 13 bases between. Germline V lookup: CDR1 MDHEN, CDR2 SYDVKM. The CDR3 spans 15 residues. CDR3 residues: CASSRYQGSNQPQHF. Here the CDR3 DNA reads TGTGCCAGCAGCCGATATCAGGGGAGCAATCAGCCCCAGCATTTT.

V and J are TRBV5-1 and TRBJ1-1; D may be TRBD1 (5 bases). Germline V gene lookup returns CDR1 SGHRS and CDR2 YFSETQ. V lost 0 bases, J lost 3 bases, and 12 bases lay in between. The CDR3 totals 15 residues. CDR3 sequence reads: CASSLEQAGDTEAFF. CDR3 nucleotide sequence: TGCGCCAGCAGCTTGGAACAGGCTGGGGACACTGAAGCTTTCTTT. Based on the CDR3 plus reference TRBV5-1 and TRBJ1-1, the full variable domain is KAGVTQTPRYLIKTRGQQVTLSCSPISGHRSVSWYQQTPGQGLQFLFEYFSETQRNKGNFPGRFSGRQFSNSRSEMNVSTLELGDSALYLCASSLEQAGDTEAFFGQGTRLTVV.

This clone showed up just once. The rearrangement uses TRBV18 and TRBJ2-1; 14 bases are a match to TRBD2. Trimming at V came to 4 bases and at J to 7 bases, leaving 3 bases not matched to a gene. This CDR3 comprises 15 residues. The germline CDR1 and CDR2 sequences are KGHSH and LQKENI. The CDR3 DNA reads as TGTGCCAGCTCACTGGGACTAGCGGGAGTTAATGAGCAGTTCTTC. Encoded protein: CASSLGLAGVNEQFF.

The rearrangement joins TRBV14 to TRBJ2-7; D is uncertain. CDR3 size: 15 residues. CDR1 is SGHDN and CDR2 is FVKESK in the germline V gene. Between the trimmed V and J ends, which lost 1 base and 2 bases, there was a span of 12 bases. Here the CDR3 reads CASSQVEALPYEQYF. The CDR3 bases are TGTGCCAGCAGCCAAGTCGAGGCCCTGCCCTACGAGCAGTACTTC.

The chain recombines TRBV11-2 with TRBJ1-4; D is perhaps TRBD1 (6 bases). Per the germline V gene, CDR1 is SGHAT and CDR2 is FQNNGV. The CDR3 covers 16 residues. V shed 5 bases and J shed 5 bases, with 18 bases lying between them. CDR3 in amino acids: CASSPLDRRSNEKLFF. The CDR3 DNA reads as TGTGCCAGCAGCCCCCTGGACAGACGATCCAATGAAAAACTGTTTTTT.

This clone appeared a single time. The chain recombines TRBV19 with TRBJ2-6; maybe TRBD2 (6 bases). The V gene's germline CDR1 is LNHDA and CDR2 SQIVND (reference sequence). The CDR3 runs to 17 residues. V was shortened by 6 bases and J by 4 bases, with 19 bases between the two germline ends. This CDR3 is CASRQRGGRSGANVLTF. In DNA, the CDR3 is TGTGCCAGTAGACAACGTGGAGGGAGATCCGGGGCCAACGTCCTGACTTTC.

The rearrangement joins TRBV5-1 to TRBJ1-1, with D hard to call. CDR3 length: 15 residues. V was shortened by 4 bases and J by 2 bases, with 15 bases between the two germline ends. The germline V gene encodes CDR1 SGHRS and CDR2 YFSETQ. The CDR3 region is CASSPEAGPNTEAFF. The CDR3 DNA follows: TGCGCCAGCAGCCCGGAGGCCGGCCCCAACACTGAAGCTTTCTTT.

This chain joins TRBV7-2 and TRBJ2-7, with unresolved D. The CDR3 sequence is 13 residues long. The germline V gene encodes CDR1 SGHTA and CDR2 FQGNSA. The V end lost 5 bases, the J end lost 2 bases, and 10 bases lay between the germline ends. The CDR3: CASSQHPTYEQYF. DNA of the CDR3: TGTGCCAGCAGCCAACATCCGACCTACGAGCAGTACTTC.

This chain joins TRBV27 and TRBJ2-3; 15 positions match TRBD2. The germline gives CDR1 MNHEY, CDR2 SMNVEV (reference sequence). J lost 0 bases, V lost 3 bases, and 4 bases had no gene match. This CDR3 spans 18 amino acids. The CDR3 region is CASSLVGLAGGSTDTQYF. In DNA, the CDR3 is TGTGCCAGCAGTTTGGTGGGACTAGCGGGAGGAAGCACAGATACGCAGTATTTT.

This clone was counted only a few times. The chain links TRBV6-2 or TRBV6-3 to TRBJ2-7, with D possibly TRBD1 on 6 matching bases. The CDR3 has 14 residues. The germline V and J ends were trimmed by 5 bases and 9 bases, with 20 bases remaining between them. Germline assignment: CDR1 MNHEY and CDR2 SVGEGT. This CDR3 is CASSPQTGPIGQYF. The DNA of the CDR3 is TGTGCCAGCAGTCCACAGACAGGTCCCATCGGGCAGTACTTC.

The rearrangement links TRBV7-9 to TRBJ2-1; D ambiguous. The CDR3 consists of 13 residues. Per the germline V gene, CDR1 is SEHNR and CDR2 is FQNEAQ (reference sequence). V lost 0 bases, J lost 16 bases, and 16 bases lay in between. CDR3 region: CASSLANEALAFF. For the CDR3, the DNA is TGTGCCAGCAGCTTAGCGAATGAGGCCCTCGCCTTCTTC.

This chain connects TRBV11-2 to TRBJ2-7; 7 nucleotides match TRBD2. The length of the CDR3 is 17 residues. V dropped 1 base and J dropped 2; count of bases not matched to a gene: 11. Germline values: CDR1 SGHAT, CDR2 FQNNGV. CDR3: CASSLAPLSGGPYEQYF. The CDR3 DNA reads TGTGCCAGCAGCTTAGCCCCCTTGTCGGGGGGACCCTACGAGCAGTACTTC.

V gene TRBV3-1 (or the pseudogene TRBV3-2) combines with J gene TRBJ2-7; no definite D call. V shed 4 bases and J shed 2 bases, with 9 bases lying between them. CDR1 is LGHDT, CDR2 YNNKEL, per germline (reference sequence). The CDR3 length is 13 residues. The CDR3 DNA reads as TGTGCCAGCAGCCCTTCTTTTGCCTACGAGCAGTACTTC. Protein product: CASSPSFAYEQYF.

The chain couples TRBV19 to TRBJ2-2; maybe TRBD2 (6 bases). Trimming removed 6 bases at V and 4 bases at J, with 21 bases between. The germline V gene encodes CDR1 LNHDA and CDR2 SQIVND (reference sequence). The CDR3 runs to 17 residues. This chain's CDR3 is CASSPVEGPPPTGELFF. CDR3 DNA sequence: TGTGCCAGTAGCCCGGTGGAGGGCCCTCCCCCCACCGGGGAGCTGTTTTTT.

This sequence joins TRBV3-1 (or the pseudogene TRBV3-2) and TRBJ1-2; 9 bases are a match to TRBD1. Per germline, CDR1 LGHDT and CDR2 YNNKEL (reference sequence). Trimming removed 1 base from V and 1 base from J; junction bases left unmatched: 4. The CDR3 has 16 amino acids. This chain's CDR3 is CASSQVTGGHNYGYTF. CDR3 DNA: TGTGCCAGCAGCCAAGTAACAGGGGGCCATAACTATGGCTACACCTTC.

This clone was observed a few times. This chain joins TRBV3-1 (or the pseudogene TRBV3-2) and TRBJ2-7; 8 bases are shared with TRBD2. The CDR3 runs 16 residues. Germline V gene lookup returns CDR1 LGHDT and CDR2 YNNKEL (reference sequence). V shed 1 base and J 5 bases; nucleotides not matched to a gene: 10. CDR3 residues: CASSQVQSSGVNEQYF. The CDR3 bases are TGTGCCAGCAGCCAAGTTCAGAGTAGCGGGGTAAACGAGCAGTACTTC.

The chain links TRBV9 to TRBJ1-2; D possibly corresponds to TRBD1 (5 bases). CDR3 length equals 15 residues. V shed 1 base and J shed 2 bases, with 12 bases lying between them. Germline V gene sequence: CDR1 SGDLS, CDR2 YYNGEE. For the CDR3, the DNA is TGTGCCAGCAGCGTATACTCACAGGAAAACTATGGCTACACCTTC. It codes for CASSVYSQENYGYTF.

The chain couples TRBV18 to TRBJ1-6; D might be TRBD1 (5 bases). Between the trimmed V and J ends, which lost 6 bases and 8 bases, there was a span of 17 bases. This CDR3 has 15 residues. Germline loops: CDR1 KGHSH, CDR2 LQKENI. The CDR3, as DNA: TGTGCCAGCTCCCCGATGACAGCCGGCGATTCACCCCTCCACTTT. Protein sequence: CASSPMTAGDSPLHF.